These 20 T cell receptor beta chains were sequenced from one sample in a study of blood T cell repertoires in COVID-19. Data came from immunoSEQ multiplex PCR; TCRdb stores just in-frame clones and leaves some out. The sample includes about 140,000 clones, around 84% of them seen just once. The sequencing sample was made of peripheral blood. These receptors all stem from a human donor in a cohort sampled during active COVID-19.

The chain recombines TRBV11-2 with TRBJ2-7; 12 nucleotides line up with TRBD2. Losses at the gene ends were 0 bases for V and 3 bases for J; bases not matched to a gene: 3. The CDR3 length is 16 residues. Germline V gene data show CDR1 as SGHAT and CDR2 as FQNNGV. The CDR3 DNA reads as TGTGCCAGCAGCTTAGAGCTACTAGCGGGGGGCTACGAGCAGTACTTC. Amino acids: CASSLELLAGGYEQYF.

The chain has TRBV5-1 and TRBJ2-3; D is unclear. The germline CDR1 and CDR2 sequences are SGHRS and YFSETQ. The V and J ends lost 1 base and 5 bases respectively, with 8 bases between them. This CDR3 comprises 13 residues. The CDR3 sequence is CASSLYGGDTQYF. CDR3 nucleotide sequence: TGCGCCAGCAGCTTGTACGGCGGAGATACGCAGTATTTT.

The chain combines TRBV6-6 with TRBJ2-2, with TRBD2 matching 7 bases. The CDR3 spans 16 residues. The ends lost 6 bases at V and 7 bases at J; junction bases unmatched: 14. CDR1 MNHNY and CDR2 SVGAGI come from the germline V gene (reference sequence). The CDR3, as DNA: TGTGCCAGCAGCCCCCGCGAGCGGGGATCCGGCGGGGAGCTGTTTTTT. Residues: CASSPRERGSGGELFF.

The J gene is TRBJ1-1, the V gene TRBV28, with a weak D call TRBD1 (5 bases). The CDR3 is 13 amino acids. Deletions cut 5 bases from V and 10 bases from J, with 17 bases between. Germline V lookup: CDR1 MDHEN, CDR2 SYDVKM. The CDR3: CASSTPDRQGAFF. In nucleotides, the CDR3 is TGTGCCAGCAGTACGCCAGACCGGCAGGGAGCTTTCTTT.

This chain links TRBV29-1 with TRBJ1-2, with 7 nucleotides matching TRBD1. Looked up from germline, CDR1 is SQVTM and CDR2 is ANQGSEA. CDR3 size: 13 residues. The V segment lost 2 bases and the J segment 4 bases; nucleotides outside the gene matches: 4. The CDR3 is CSVEKGASYGYTF. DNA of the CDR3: TGCAGCGTTGAAAAGGGGGCTAGCTATGGCTACACCTTC.

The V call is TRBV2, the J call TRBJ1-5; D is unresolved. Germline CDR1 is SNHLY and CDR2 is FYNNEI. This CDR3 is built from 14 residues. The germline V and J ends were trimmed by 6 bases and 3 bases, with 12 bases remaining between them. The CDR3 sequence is CASRPWEYNQPQHF. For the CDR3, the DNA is TGTGCCAGCAGACCTTGGGAGTACAATCAGCCCCAGCATTTT.

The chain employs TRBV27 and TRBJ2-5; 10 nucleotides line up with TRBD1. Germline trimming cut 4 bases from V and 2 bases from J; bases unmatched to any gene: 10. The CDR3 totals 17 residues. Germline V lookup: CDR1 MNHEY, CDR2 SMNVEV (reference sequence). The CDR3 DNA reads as TGTGCCAGCAGTTCCCTTCACGGGACAGGGGATCAAGAGACCCAGTACTTC. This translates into CASSSLHGTGDQETQYF.

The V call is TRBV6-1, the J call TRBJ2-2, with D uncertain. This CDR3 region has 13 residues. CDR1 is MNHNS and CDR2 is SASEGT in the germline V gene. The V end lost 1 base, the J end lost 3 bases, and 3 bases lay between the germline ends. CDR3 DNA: TGTGCCAGCAGTGAAGGGCACACCGGGGAGCTGTTTTTT. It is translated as CASSEGHTGELFF.

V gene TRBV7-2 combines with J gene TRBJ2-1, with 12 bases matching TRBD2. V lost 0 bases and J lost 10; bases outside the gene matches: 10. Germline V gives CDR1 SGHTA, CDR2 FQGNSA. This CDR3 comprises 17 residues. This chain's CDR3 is CASSLALGTSGLEEQFF. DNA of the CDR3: TGTGCCAGCAGCTTAGCGCTGGGGACTAGCGGGTTAGAAGAGCAGTTCTTC.

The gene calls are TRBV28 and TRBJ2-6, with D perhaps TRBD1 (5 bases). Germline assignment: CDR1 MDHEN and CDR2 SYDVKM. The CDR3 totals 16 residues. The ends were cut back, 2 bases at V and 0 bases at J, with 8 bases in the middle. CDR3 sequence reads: CASSLRGNSGANVLTF. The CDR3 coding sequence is TGTGCCAGCAGTTTAAGGGGCAACTCTGGGGCCAACGTCCTGACTTTC.

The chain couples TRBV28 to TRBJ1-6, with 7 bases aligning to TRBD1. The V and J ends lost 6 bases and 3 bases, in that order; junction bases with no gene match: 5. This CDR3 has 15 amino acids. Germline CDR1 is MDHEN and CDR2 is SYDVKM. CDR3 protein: CASRPRDSYNSPLHF. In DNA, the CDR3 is TGTGCCAGCAGACCCCGGGACAGCTATAATTCACCCCTCCACTTT. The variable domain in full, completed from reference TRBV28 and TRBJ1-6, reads DVKVTQSSRYLVKRTGEKVFLECVQDMDHENMFWYRQDPGLGLRLIYFSYDVKMKEKGDIPEGYSVSREKKERFSLILESASTNQTSMYLCASRPRDSYNSPLHFGNGTRLTVT.

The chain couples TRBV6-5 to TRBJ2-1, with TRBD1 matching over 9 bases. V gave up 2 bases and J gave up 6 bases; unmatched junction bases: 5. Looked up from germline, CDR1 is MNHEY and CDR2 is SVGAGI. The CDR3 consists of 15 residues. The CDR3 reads CASSYGTGLFNEQFF. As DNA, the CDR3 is TGTGCCAGCAGTTACGGGACAGGGTTATTCAATGAGCAGTTCTTC.

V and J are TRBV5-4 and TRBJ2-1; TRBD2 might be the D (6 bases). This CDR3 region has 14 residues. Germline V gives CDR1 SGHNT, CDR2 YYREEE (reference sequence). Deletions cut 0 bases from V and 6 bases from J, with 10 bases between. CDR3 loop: CASSLVVEGNEQFF. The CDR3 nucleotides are TGTGCCAGCAGCTTGGTTGTGGAGGGCAATGAGCAGTTCTTC.

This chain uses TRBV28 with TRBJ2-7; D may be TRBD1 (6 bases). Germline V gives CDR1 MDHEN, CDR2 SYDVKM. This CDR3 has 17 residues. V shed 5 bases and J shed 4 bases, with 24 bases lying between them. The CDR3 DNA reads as TGTGCCAGCAGTCCCACTTCCGGGACACCCTTGGGGTACGAGCAGTACTTC. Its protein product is CASSPTSGTPLGYEQYF.

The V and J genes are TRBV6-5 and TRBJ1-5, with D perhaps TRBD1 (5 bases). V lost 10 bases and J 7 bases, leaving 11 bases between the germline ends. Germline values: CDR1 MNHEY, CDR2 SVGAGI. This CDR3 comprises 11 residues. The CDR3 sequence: CATGGRQPQHF. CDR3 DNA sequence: TGTGCCACCGGGGGGAGACAGCCCCAGCATTTT.

CDR3 in amino acids: CASSLSPEETQYF. Written as DNA, the CDR3 is TGTGCCAGCAGCTTAAGTCCAGAAGAGACCCAGTACTTC. The J gene is TRBJ2-5, the V gene TRBV7-2; no clear D. In germline, CDR1 is SGHTA, CDR2 FQGNSA. V lost 2 bases to trimming and J lost 3 bases, with 7 bases between them. The CDR3 is 13 residues long.

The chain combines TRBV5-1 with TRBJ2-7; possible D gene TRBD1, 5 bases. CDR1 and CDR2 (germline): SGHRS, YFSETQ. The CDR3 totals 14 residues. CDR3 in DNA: TGCGCTTCACAGGTCTTCCCCTACTCCTACGAGCAGTACTTC. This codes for CASQVFPYSYEQYF.

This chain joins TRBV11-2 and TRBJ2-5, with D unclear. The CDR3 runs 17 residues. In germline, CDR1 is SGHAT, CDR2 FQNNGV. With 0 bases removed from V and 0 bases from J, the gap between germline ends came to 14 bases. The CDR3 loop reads CASSLEATSEYQETQYF. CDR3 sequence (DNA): TGTGCCAGCAGCTTAGAGGCTACGTCGGAGTACCAAGAGACCCAGTACTTC.

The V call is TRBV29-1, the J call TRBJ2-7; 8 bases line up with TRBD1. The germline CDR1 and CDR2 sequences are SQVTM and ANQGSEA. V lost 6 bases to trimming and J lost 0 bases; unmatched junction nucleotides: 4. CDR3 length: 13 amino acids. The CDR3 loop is CSVRTGLSYEQYF. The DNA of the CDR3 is TGCAGCGTCCGGACAGGGCTCTCCTACGAGCAGTACTTC.

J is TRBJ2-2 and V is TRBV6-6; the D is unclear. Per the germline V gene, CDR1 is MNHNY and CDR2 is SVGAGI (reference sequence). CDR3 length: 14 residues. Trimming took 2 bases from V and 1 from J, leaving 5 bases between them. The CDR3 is CASSYRENTGELFF. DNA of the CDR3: TGTGCCAGCAGTTACCGCGAGAACACCGGGGAGCTGTTTTTT.